These T cell receptor beta chains were read from a single sample in a study of neurological immune-mediated disorders. TCRdb called the 5' RACE reads again in MiXCR, with one record for every CDR3 protein. This sample has tens of thousands of distinct CDR3 sequences, with approximately 3% found just once. Sequencing was carried out using PBMCs. All receptors come from a woman aged 45 to 65 with multiple sclerosis. CDR3s include the opening cysteine and the closing phenylalanine or tryptophan. D genes are given only for firm matches. Clone size is given as once, few, many, or a class for an expanded clone.

j_call d_call v_call clone_size cdr3_nt cdr3_aa
TRBJ2-3 TRBD2 TRBV18 few TGTGCCAGCTCACTTCAAAGCGGGAGTGGCACAGATACGCAGTATTTT CASSLQSGSGTDTQYF
TRBJ2-7 . TRBV12-3/TRBV12-4 many TGTGCCAGCAGTTTAGGTTCCAACAGCTACGAGCAGTACTTC CASSLGSNSYEQYF
TRBJ2-7 . TRBV6-5 many TGTGCCAGCAGTTACGGTTCAAGGGGTTCCTACGAGCAGTACTTC CASSYGSRGSYEQYF
TRBJ2-5 . TRBV7-2 many TGTGCCAGCAGCTCCTATCTCCAGGGCGGGAAAGAGACCCAGTACTTC CASSSYLQGGKETQYF
TRBJ2-7 TRBD1 TRBV20-1 many TGCAGTGCAAGACAGGGGGCCTACGAGCAGTACTTC CSARQGAYEQYF
TRBJ1-1 . TRBV20-1 many TGCAGTGCCAGCTGGGGTTACACTGAAGCTTTCTTT CSASWGYTEAFF
TRBJ2-3 TRBD2 TRBV12-3/TRBV12-4 few TGTGCCAGCAGTTCAAGTGGGGGACTAGCGGGAGATACGCAGTATTTT CASSSSGGLAGDTQYF
TRBJ1-1 . TRBV5-5 many TGTGCCAGCAGCTTGGTTACCTCAGCCGGGGGCACTGAAGCTTTCTTT CASSLVTSAGGTEAFF
TRBJ2-3 . TRBV20-1 many TGCAGTGCTAGAGATGTAAAGAACTTCGCCACAGATACGCAGTATTTT CSARDVKNFATDTQYF
TRBJ1-2 . TRBV6-1 many TGTGCCAGCAGTGAGCAGGCTGGTTCTGGCTACACCTTC CASSEQAGSGYTF
TRBJ2-2 . TRBV5-1 many TGCGCCAGCAGCTTGCAGGTCCTAGCGAACACCGGGGAGCTGTTTTTT CASSLQVLANTGELFF
TRBJ2-5 TRBD1 TRBV15 many TGTGCCACCAGCCCCGCGGCAGGGGGCGCGGAGACCCAGTACTTC CATSPAAGGAETQYF
TRBJ2-5 . TRBV10-3 many TGTGCCTCTAGCAGGGGTGGAGAGACCCAGTACTTC CASSRGGETQYF
TRBJ2-2 . TRBV12-3/TRBV12-4 many TGTGCCGCCCGGGAGAACGGGGAGCTGTTTTTT CAARENGELFF
TRBJ2-1 TRBD2 TRBV11-2 many TGTGCCAGCAGTCGAGTAGCGGGAGGGCCCCCCAATGAGCAGTTCTTC CASSRVAGGPPNEQFF
TRBJ2-7 TRBD1 TRBV7-2 many TGTGCCAGCAGCCCTGGGACAGGCTACGAGCAGTACTTC CASSPGTGYEQYF
TRBJ2-7 . TRBV5-6 many TGTGCCAGCAGTTCCTCGGGGTTCGAGCAGTACTTC CASSSSGFEQYF
TRBJ2-2 TRBD2 TRBV12-3/TRBV12-4 many TGTGCCAGCAGCGCGGGACTAGCGTCCACCGGGGAGCTGTTTTTT CASSAGLASTGELFF
TRBJ2-1 . TRBV10-3 many TGTGCCATCAATCAATTCGGGACGCGGAATGAGCAGTTCTTC CAINQFGTRNEQFF
TRBJ1-1 . TRBV12-3/TRBV12-4 many TGTGCCAGCAGTAGGCAGATAAACACTGAAGCTTTCTTT CASSRQINTEAFF
TRBJ1-4 . TRBV20-1 many TGCAGTGCTAGAGATCCTAGGGCCGCCAATGAAAAACTGTTTTTT CSARDPRAANEKLFF
TRBJ2-3 . TRBV7-3 many TGTGCCAGCAGCGTCGGGACAGATACGCAGTATTTT CASSVGTDTQYF
TRBJ1-3 TRBD1 TRBV5-1 many TGCGCCAGCAGCTCGACAGGGCCGAGCTCTGGAAACACCATATATTTT CASSSTGPSSGNTIYF
TRBJ1-2 . TRBV4-2 many TGTGCCAGCAGCCAAGCGGCCAGGTCCATCTATGGCTACACCTTC CASSQAARSIYGYTF
TRBJ2-3 . TRBV7-2 many TGTGCCAGCAGCCCAACCTTTTGGGGAATGACAGATACGCAGTATTTT CASSPTFWGMTDTQYF
TRBJ1-2 . TRBV5-1 many TGCGCCAGCAGCCCAGGGATTCTTTATGGCTACACCTTC CASSPGILYGYTF
TRBJ1-6 . TRBV20-1 many TGCAGTGCTAGCTCTCAGGGGAACAATTCACCCCTCCACTTT CSASSQGNNSPLHF
TRBJ1-2 . TRBV5-8 many TGTGCCAGCAGCTTGGATAAGAGAGGCTACACCTTC CASSLDKRGYTF
TRBJ2-7 TRBD2 TRBV7-2 many TGTGCCAGCAGCCCGGGACTAGCGGGTTACGAGCAGTACTTC CASSPGLAGYEQYF
TRBJ2-2 . TRBV9 many TGTGCCAGCAGCGTAGATCTCCCCGGGGAGCTGTTTTTT CASSVDLPGELFF
TRBJ1-1 TRBD1 TRBV12-3/TRBV12-4 many TGTGCCAGCAAGGAGGGGGCTAGGGACACTGAAGCTTTCTTT CASKEGARDTEAFF
TRBJ1-6 . TRBV6-1 many TGTGCCAGCACCCCAAGGGGGGACGGTAATTCACCCCTCCACTTT CASTPRGDGNSPLHF
TRBJ1-4 . TRBV5-1 many TGCGCCAGCAGCCCGTCGAGAATCGGGGAAAAACTGTTTTTT CASSPSRIGEKLFF
TRBJ2-2 TRBD1 TRBV6-4 few TGTGCCAGCAGCACCGGGACAGCAGCCGGGGAGCTGTTTTTT CASSTGTAAGELFF
TRBJ2-2 TRBD1 TRBV12-5 many TGTGCTAGTGGCACCGGGACAGCTGGCTCCGGGGAGCTGTTTTTT CASGTGTAGSGELFF
TRBJ2-7 . TRBV5-1 many TGCGCCAGCAGCTCTAGGGGCCTAGCGATGAGATCCTACGAGCAGTACTTC CASSSRGLAMRSYEQYF
TRBJ2-1 TRBD2 TRBV4-1 few TGCGCCAGCAGCATAACCGGGACTAGCGGAGGGGAGCAGTTCTTC CASSITGTSGGEQFF